One T cell receptor (beta chain) is described in this entry. As yet, its antigen is unknown. This entry is derived from a study of identical twins. General study points: Memory repertoires lacked the insertion deficit that abundant cord blood beta clonotypes showed. Twins' excess sharing was less marked for out-of-frame beta sequences.

TCRdb re-called the 5' RACE reads with MiXCR, one entry per CDR3 protein. Of 1.5 million to 2 million distinct CDR3 sequences listed, 25% to 35% are singletons. After removal of 5 bases from V and 13 bases from J, the junction contained 7 bases not matched to a gene. There are 11 residues in the CDR3. Per the germline V gene, CDR1 is DFQATT and CDR2 is SNEGSKA (reference sequence). The sequence derives from a newborn girl in good health. The rearrangement joins TRBV20-1 to TRBJ2-5; 10 nucleotides line up with TRBD1. The sample taken for sequencing was cord blood. The CDR3 region is CSAAKGDRGYF. DNA of the CDR3: TGCAGTGCTGCCAAGGGGGACAGGGGGTACTTC.